This T cell receptor beta chain was documented in a study of cytomegalovirus exposure and HLA in healthy donors (dated by TCRdb to the late 2010s). Context from the whole study: An earlier analysis of several hundred of the donors reported approximately 290 Gb of sequence data and about 100 million unique TCR beta sequences from 150 million to 200 million T cells. About 300 gigabases of sequencing data and approximately 84 million unique TCR sequences were included in an early release covering several hundred HLA-typed donors. Of the 350 to 450 genotyped donors, approximately 82% fell in the genetic ancestry cluster associated with self-reported Caucasian donors. The study aimed to test whether signatures of past pathogen exposure could be identified by cataloging public T cell receptors. The T cell repertoires of around 670 subjects were profiled by immunosequencing and related to cytomegalovirus serostatus. A separate validation cohort of about 110 different subjects was used in addition to the roughly 620-subject first cohort. To predict cytomegalovirus infection status, the study brought together high-throughput TCR immunosequencing, statistical association of individual TCRs with disease status, and machine learning. A later analysis re-analyzed previously published TCR beta repertoires from 500 to 700 donors and added high-resolution HLA genotyping to study TCR occurrence patterns. Rather than using new phenotypic data, the later analysis identified candidate immune exposures from TCR beta sequences and from how often those sequences occurred across donors. To decide whether each TCR beta V gene segment behaved as functional or pseudogenic, an earlier analysis of over 500 of the donors relied on high-throughput TCR beta sequencing. Donor age, sex, ethnicity and CMV serostatus were compiled together with the repertoire data. In a later genetic analysis, genome-wide SNP genotypes for about 65% of the 666 donors were used, and that subset was treated as a discovery cohort. Every repertoire in the discovery cohort had been generated on one and the same sequencing platform. Class I and class II HLA loci were covered by the typing at four-digit resolution. Typing coverage differed by locus: A, B, C, DRB1 and DQB1 were typed in roughly 620-630 donors, DQA1 in 500 to 550, DPA1 in some 610, and DPB1 in 400 to 490. Roughly five DR-DQ haplotypes were handled as single units for association and clustering because linkage in the cohort was strong. Among about 400 genotyped donors of the cohort, an average of roughly 230,000 unique TCR beta nucleotide sequences was sequenced per donor, of which about 19% were non-productive. What the work shows at the level of the full study, not this receptor alone: When HLA alleles, especially DR and DQ, strongly co-occurred, TCR associations were difficult to assign to individual alleles. A cluster of highly shared sequence variants was judged likely to represent a technical artifact of the sequencing pipeline. In an earlier analysis of fewer than 700 of the donors, most TCR beta V segments appeared in productive rearrangements about 87% or about 30% of the time, broadly matching IMGT annotations. For the cohort, immune exposure information was limited to CMV serostatus. Linkage disequilibrium might explain the correlated functional status among segregating V segments, but an unknown experimental factor could not be excluded. Roughly uniform sequencing depth across donors was assumed in presence/absence analyses, although this assumption may not hold. The authors suggested that the approach could potentially be extended to other disease states and immunological phenotypes. Because HLA typing was unavailable for some donors at each locus, only the typed subset was used in association tests. Most CMV-associated TCR beta chains appeared to be HLA-restricted in a later analysis, and the HLA associations seemed to be driven largely by CMV exposure. A later analysis reported that several top co-occurrence clusters appeared linked to parvovirus B19, influenza, CMV and Epstein-Barr virus. Some IMGT-functional V segments, including TRBV6-2 and TRBV6-3, could not be distinguished by the 87-base-pair reads and were therefore excluded. According to a later genetic analysis, donors in an Asian-associated ancestry cluster had fewer N-insertions in productive TCRs than the approximately 700-donor mean. The study gave a list of 150 to 200 TCR beta chains associated with cytomegalovirus. A further reported finding was that TCR beta sequences accurately predicted the HLA-A and HLA-B alleles for most subjects in the first cohort. The classifier was reported to diagnose cytomegalovirus status with high specificity and sensitivity in both the original and validation cohorts. A few of the identified cytomegalovirus-associated TCR beta chains were confirmed in vitro to be specific for cytomegalovirus antigens. This cohort had only TCR beta chains sequenced, and the lack of alpha or paired-chain data limited which features could be detected. In a later analysis, TCR association rates were found to vary across HLA loci, with the most associated TCRs seen for DRB1 alleles and the fewest for HLA-C alleles. In a later analysis, 16,951 TCR beta sequences were associated with specific HLA alleles at a false discovery rate of 0.05. In a later genetic analysis, a missense DCLRE1C variant was associated with V-gene and J-gene trimming of TCR beta chains, and the association was replicated in an independent cohort. Because counts were too low, fewer than 20 rarely observed V segments, including chromosome 9 orphons, were excluded from the earlier analysis of 500 to 700 of the donors. In a later analysis, HLA-associated TCR beta chains showed more clonal expansion and lower generation probabilities than non-associated chains that were equally common. While some public TCRs were present in many individuals, most TCR sequences turned up only very rarely across donors.

This clone appeared once. The clone's antigen remains unknown. Within one base of it there is no much larger clone, and no base qualities were kept. The method was the immunoSEQ multiplex PCR assay. For the multiplex PCR, a mixture combining 60 forward primers for TCR Vbeta segments and 13 reverse primers for TCR Jbeta segments was used. The CDR3 region of rearranged TCR beta genes was amplified from genomic DNA with a multiplex PCR assay. The amplified TCR beta libraries were sequenced on the Illumina HiSeq System as 87-base-pair reads. The published analysis was carried out like this. A later analysis counted some 80 million unique TCR beta chains across the 700 or so repertoires, and some 11 million of these chains were shared by at least two donors. To remove PCR and sequencing errors, raw reads were error-corrected and collapsed into unique sequences using a nearest-neighbor algorithm that merged closely related sequences. CDR3 sequences were aligned to IMGT reference sequences to assign V, D and J gene segments. For a sequence to be retained, a match of at least six nucleotides to both a V gene segment and a J gene segment was required. A rearrangement counted as productive if the CDR3 had no stop codons and remained in frame with V and J, and every other rearrangement counted as non-productive. CDR3 was defined according to IMGT convention as the region running from the second conserved V-encoded cysteine to the conserved J-encoded phenylalanine. In an earlier analysis of more than 550 of the donors, sequences lacking an unambiguous match to a single V gene segment were excluded. In an earlier analysis of 450 to 750 of the donors, a V segment was called functional when productive rearrangements were above 56.7%, and segregating when the standard deviation between donors exceeded 5%. A statistical classification framework was built for diagnosing cytomegalovirus status from the catalog of TCR beta chain sequences. In a later analysis, TCR nucleotide sequences were compared against IMGT/GENE-DB human TR gene sequences so that V and J genes could be assigned. In a later analysis, CDR3 sequences and most-parsimonious VDJ recombination scenarios were assigned using the TCRdist pipeline. A later analysis defined each TCR beta chain by its CDR3 amino acid sequence plus V-gene family, and excluded reads lacking a unique V-gene family. As a way to deal with suspected cross-contamination and a sequencing artifact, a later analysis dropped hundreds of nucleotide sequences that were highly shared and had low generation probability. For each public chain, a later analysis derived a clonal expansion index from normalized ranks of inferred template counts within each repertoire. Generation probabilities in a later analysis came from a VDJ recombination model fitted to out-of-frame rearrangements, and those results were checked against IGoR. A later analysis scored TCR-TCR, TCR-HLA and TCR-CMV co-occurrence with hypergeometric tests, applying a repertoire-size bias correction to TCR pairs. In a later analysis, false discovery rates were estimated by permuting HLA or CMV assignments 20 times. In a later analysis, co-occurring TCRs were grouped using DBSCAN, and TCRdist sequence similarity was added for clustering within HLA-allele-positive subsets. Co-occurrence clustering excluded repertoires with fewer than 30,000 or more than 120,000 public chains, plus five with anomalous nucleotide sharing. The table was pulled from immuneACCESS by TCRdb, which kept in-frame rearrangements only. Such tables lose some clones; where checked, under half of the loss comes from unresolved V genes, and the rest has no known cause. The V and J calls and clone size were taken over from that table, and D and trimming were inferred from the DNA. In this sample the table shows roughly 160,000 clones, about 80% of which occur a single time. The top ten clonotypes cover around 1.3% of the sample.

The cohort comprised approximately 700 healthy bone marrow donors. At the time of sampling, all cohort members were nominally healthy, though unrecorded immune exposures were likely present. The donor was CMV seronegative and belonged to the group of 380 or so seronegative cohort members. Each donor provided a peripheral blood sample, and peripheral blood mononuclear cells were used for TCR beta sequencing. The Qiagen DNeasy Blood Extraction Kit was used to extract genomic DNA from the blood cell samples. The germline V gene supplies CDR1 SGHAT and CDR2 FQNNGV. Including the terminal cysteine and phenylalanine, the CDR3 comprises 18 residues. Of all the DNA, just the CDR3 is kept, 54 bases in frame from base 1. The junction carries 22 bases between V and J, which are trimmed by 1 base and 4 bases respectively.

The source of this sequence is a woman between 50 and 59 years old in good health and CMV-seronegative. The source material was PBMCs. The chain couples TRBV11-2 to TRBJ2-5, with TRBD2 perhaps the D gene, on 6 matching bases. The CDR3 has the sequence CASSLGAGSGPRGETQYF. The DNA is TGTGCCAGCAGCTTAGGGGCGGGGTCAGGGCCTAGGGGAGAGACCCAGTACTTC.